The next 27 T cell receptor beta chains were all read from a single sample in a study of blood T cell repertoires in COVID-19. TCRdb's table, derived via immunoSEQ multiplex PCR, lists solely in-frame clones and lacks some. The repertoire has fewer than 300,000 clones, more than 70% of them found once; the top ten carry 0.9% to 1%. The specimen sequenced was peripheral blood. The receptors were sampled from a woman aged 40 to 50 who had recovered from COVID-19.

The chain's CDR3 is CASSGRQGAYGYTF. The CDR3 nucleotides are TGTGCCAGCAGCGGCAGACAGGGCGCCTATGGCTACACCTTC. The V gene is TRBV11-1, the J gene TRBJ1-2, with TRBD1 matching 7 bases. CDR1 and CDR2 from the germline V gene are SGHAT and FQDESV (reference sequence). The CDR3 has 14 amino acids. Trimming removed 5 bases from V and 4 bases from J; junction bases left unmatched: 7.

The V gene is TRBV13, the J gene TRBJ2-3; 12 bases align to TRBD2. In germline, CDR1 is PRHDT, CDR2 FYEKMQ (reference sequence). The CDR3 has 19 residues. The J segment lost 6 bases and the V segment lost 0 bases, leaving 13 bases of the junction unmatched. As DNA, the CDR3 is TGTGCCAGCAGCTTAGGCCTAGAGGCTAGCGGGAGGGCCTGGGATACGCAGTATTTT. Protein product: CASSLGLEASGRAWDTQYF. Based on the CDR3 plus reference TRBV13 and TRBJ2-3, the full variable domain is AAGVIQSPRHLIKEKRETATLKCYPIPRHDTVYWYQQGPGQDPQFLISFYEKMQSDKGSIPDRFSAQQFSDYHSELNMSSLELGDSALYFCASSLGLEASGRAWDTQYFGPGTRLTVL.

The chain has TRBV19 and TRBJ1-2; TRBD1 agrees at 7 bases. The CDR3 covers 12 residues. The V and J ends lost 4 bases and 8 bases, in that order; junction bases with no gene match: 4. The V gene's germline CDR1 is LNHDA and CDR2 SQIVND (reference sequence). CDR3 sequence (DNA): TGTGCCAGTAGTAACAGGGGTGGGGGCTACACCTTC. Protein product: CASSNRGGGYTF.

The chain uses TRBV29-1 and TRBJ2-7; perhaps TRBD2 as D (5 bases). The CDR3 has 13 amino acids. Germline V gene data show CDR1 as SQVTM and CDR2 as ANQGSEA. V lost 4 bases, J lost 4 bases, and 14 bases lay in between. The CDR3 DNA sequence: TGCAGCGTTGGGGTGCGGCCGGGGTACGAGCAGTACTTC. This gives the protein CSVGVRPGYEQYF.

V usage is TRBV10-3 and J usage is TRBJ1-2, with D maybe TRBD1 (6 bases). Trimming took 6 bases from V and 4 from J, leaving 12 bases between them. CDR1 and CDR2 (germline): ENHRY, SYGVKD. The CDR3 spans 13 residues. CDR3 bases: TGTGCCATCAGCGAACAGGGAGTCTATGGCTACACCTTC. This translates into CAISEQGVYGYTF.

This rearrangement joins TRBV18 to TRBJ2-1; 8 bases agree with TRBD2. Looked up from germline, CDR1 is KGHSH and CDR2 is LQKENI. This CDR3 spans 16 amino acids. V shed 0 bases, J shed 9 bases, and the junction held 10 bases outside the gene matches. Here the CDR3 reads CASSPPQRELLGEQFF. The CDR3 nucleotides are TGTGCCAGCTCACCACCCCAGCGGGAGTTGTTAGGTGAGCAGTTCTTC.

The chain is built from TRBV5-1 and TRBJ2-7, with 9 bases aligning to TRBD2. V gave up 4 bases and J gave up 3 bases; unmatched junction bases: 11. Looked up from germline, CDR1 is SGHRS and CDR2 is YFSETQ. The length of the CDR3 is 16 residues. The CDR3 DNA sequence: TGCGCCAGCAGCCTGGGGCGGCTAGCGGGAAACTACGAGCAGTACTTC. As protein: CASSLGRLAGNYEQYF.

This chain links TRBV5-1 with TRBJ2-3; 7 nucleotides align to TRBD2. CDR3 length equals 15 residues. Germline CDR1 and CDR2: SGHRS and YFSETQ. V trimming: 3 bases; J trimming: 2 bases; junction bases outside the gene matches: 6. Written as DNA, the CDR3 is TGCGCCAGCAGCTGGGGCGGGAGAGACACAGATACGCAGTATTTT. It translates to CASSWGGRDTDTQYF. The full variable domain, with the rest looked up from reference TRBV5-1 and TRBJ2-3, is KAGVTQTPRYLIKTRGQQVTLSCSPISGHRSVSWYQQTPGQGLQFLFEYFSETQRNKGNFPGRFSGRQFSNSRSEMNVSTLELGDSALYLCASSWGGRDTDTQYFGPGTRLTVL.

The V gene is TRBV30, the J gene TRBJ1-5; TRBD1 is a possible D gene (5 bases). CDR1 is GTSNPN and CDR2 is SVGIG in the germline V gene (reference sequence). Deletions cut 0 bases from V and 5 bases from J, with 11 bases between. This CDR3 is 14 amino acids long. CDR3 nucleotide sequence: TGTGCCTGGAGTGTATTGGGGCGAGATCAGCCCCAGCATTTT. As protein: CAWSVLGRDQPQHF.

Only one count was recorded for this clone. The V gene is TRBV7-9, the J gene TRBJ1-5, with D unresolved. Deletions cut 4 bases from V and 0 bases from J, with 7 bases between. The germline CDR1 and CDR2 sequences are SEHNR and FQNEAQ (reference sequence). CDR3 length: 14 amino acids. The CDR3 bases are TGTGCCAGCAGCTCCGTGTATAGCAATCAGCCCCAGCATTTT. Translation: CASSSVYSNQPQHF. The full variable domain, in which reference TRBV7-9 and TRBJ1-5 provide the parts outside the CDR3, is DTGVSQNPRHKITKRGQNVTFRCDPISEHNRLYWYRQTLGQGPEFLTYFQNEAQLEKSRLLSDRFSAERPKGSFSTLEIQRTEQGDSAMYLCASSSVYSNQPQHFGDGTRLSIL.

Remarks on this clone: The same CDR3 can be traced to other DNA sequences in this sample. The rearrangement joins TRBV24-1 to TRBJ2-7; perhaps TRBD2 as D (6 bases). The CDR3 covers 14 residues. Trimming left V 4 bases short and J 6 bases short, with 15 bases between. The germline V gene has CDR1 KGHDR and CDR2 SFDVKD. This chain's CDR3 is CATSDPGTGGEQYF. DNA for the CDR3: TGTGCCACCAGTGACCCTGGGACTGGCGGCGAGCAGTACTTC.

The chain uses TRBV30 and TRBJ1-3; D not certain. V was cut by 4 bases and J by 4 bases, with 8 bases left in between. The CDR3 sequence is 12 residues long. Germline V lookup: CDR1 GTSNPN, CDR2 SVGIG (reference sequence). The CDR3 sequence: CAWTARGNTIYF. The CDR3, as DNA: TGTGCCTGGACAGCCAGGGGAAACACCATATATTTT.

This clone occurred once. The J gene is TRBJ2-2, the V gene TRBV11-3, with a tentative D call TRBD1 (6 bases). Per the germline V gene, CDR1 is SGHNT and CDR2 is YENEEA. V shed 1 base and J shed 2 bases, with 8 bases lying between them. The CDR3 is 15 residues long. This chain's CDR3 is CASSLGTANTGELFF. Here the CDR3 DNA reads TGTGCCAGCAGCTTAGGGACAGCCAACACCGGGGAGCTGTTTTTT.

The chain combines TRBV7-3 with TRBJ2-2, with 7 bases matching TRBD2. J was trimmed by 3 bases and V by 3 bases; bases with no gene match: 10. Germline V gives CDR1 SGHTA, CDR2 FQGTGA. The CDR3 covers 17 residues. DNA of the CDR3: TGTGCCAGCAGCTTTCCGCGACGGGGGGAGCACACCGGGGAGCTGTTTTTT. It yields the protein CASSFPRRGEHTGELFF.

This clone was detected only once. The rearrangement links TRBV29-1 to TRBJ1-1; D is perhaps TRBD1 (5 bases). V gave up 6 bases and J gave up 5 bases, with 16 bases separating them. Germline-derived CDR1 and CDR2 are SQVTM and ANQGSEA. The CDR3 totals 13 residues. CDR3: CSVERPRGTEAFF. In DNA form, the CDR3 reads TGCAGCGTCGAGAGGCCTAGGGGAACTGAAGCTTTCTTT. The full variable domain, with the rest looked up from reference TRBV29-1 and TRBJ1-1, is SAVISQKPSRDICQRGTSLTIQCQVDSQVTMMFWYRQQPGQSLTLIATANQGSEATYESGFVIDKFPISRPNLTFSTLTVSNMSPEDSSIYLCSVERPRGTEAFFGQGTRLTVV.

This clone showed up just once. The CDR3: CASSRGLAGYEQYF. The CDR3 coding sequence is TGCGCCAGCAGCCGCGGGCTAGCGGGCTACGAGCAGTACTTC. The rearrangement uses TRBV4-3 and TRBJ2-7; 8 positions agree with TRBD2. CDR1 LGHNA and CDR2 YSLEER come from the germline V gene. Unmatched junction bases numbered 5, after V lost 4 bases and J lost 3 bases. This CDR3 has 14 amino acids.

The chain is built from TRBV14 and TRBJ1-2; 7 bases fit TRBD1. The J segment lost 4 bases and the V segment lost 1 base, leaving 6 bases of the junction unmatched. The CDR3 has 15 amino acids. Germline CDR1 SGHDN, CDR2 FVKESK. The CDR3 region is CASSQGRGTAYGYTF. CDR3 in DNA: TGTGCCAGCAGCCAAGGACGTGGGACAGCCTATGGCTACACCTTC.

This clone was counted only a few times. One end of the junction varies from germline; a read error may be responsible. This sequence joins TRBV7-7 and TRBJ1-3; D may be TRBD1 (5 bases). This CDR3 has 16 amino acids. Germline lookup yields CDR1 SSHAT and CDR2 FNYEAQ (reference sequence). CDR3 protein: CASSLGHASSGNTIYF. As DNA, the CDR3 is TGTGCTAGCAGCTTAGGACACGCCAGCTCTGGAAACACCATATATTTT.

The CDR3 DNA follows: TGTGCCAGCAGCCCCGCCCGGGACAGGGCTTCCTATGGCTACACCTTC. Translating gives CASSPARDRASYGYTF. V usage is TRBV7-9 and J usage is TRBJ1-2, with 9 bases fitting TRBD1. CDR1 is SEHNR, CDR2 FQNEAQ, per germline (reference sequence). This CDR3 region has 16 residues. Germline trimming cut 5 bases from V and 4 bases from J; bases unmatched to any gene: 11.

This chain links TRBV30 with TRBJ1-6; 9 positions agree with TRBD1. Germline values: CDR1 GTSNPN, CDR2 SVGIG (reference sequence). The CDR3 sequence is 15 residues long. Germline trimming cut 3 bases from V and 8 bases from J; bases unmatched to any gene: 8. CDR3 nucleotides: TGTGCCTGGAGGGCCCAAACAGGGGGCGATTCACCCCTCCACTTT. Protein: CAWRAQTGGDSPLHF.

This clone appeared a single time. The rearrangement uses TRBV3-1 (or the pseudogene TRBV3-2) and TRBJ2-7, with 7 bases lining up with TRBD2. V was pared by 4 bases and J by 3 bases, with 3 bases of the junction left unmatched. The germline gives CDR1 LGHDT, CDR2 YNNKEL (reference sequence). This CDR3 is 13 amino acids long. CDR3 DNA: TGTGCCAGCAGCCCCGGGAGGATCTACGAGCAGTACTTC. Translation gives CASSPGRIYEQYF.

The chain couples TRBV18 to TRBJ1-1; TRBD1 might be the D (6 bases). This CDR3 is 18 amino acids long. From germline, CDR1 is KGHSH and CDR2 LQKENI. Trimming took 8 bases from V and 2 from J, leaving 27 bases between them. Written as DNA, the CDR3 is TGTGCCAGCCCCCCCGAGGGGGATCGAAATCTCGTCAACACTGAAGCTTTCTTT. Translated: CASPPEGDRNLVNTEAFF.

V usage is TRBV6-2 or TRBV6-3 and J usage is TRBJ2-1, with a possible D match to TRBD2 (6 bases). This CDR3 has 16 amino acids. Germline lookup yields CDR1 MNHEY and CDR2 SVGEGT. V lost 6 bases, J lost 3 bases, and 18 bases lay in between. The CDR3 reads CASSPRGAVNYNEQFF. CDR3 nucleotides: TGTGCCAGCAGCCCGCGGGGCGCAGTTAACTACAATGAGCAGTTCTTC.

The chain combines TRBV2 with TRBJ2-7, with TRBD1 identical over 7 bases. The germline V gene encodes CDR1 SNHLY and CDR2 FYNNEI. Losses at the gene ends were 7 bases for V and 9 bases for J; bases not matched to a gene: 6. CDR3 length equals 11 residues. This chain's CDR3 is CASTQGVVQYV. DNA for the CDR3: TGTGCCAGCACCCAGGGGGTTGTGCAGTACGTC.

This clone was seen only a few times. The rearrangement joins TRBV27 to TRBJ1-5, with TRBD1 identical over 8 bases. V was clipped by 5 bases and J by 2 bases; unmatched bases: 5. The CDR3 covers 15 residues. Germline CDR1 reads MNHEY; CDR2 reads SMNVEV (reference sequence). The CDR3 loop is CASSRQGLGNQPQHF. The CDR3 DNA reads TGTGCCAGCAGTCGACAGGGGCTGGGCAATCAGCCCCAGCATTTT.

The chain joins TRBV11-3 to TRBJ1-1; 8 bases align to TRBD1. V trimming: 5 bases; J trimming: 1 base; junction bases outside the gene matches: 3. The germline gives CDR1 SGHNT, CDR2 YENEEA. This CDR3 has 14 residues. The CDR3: CASSPGQENTEAFF. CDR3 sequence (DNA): TGTGCCAGCAGCCCGGGACAGGAGAACACTGAAGCTTTCTTT.

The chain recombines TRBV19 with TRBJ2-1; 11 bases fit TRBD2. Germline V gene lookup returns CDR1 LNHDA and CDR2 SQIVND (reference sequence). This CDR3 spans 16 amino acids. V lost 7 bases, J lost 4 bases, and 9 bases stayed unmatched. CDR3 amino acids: CASMNTSGSLYNEQFF. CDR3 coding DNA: TGTGCCAGTATGAATACTAGCGGGAGTCTGTACAATGAGCAGTTCTTC.